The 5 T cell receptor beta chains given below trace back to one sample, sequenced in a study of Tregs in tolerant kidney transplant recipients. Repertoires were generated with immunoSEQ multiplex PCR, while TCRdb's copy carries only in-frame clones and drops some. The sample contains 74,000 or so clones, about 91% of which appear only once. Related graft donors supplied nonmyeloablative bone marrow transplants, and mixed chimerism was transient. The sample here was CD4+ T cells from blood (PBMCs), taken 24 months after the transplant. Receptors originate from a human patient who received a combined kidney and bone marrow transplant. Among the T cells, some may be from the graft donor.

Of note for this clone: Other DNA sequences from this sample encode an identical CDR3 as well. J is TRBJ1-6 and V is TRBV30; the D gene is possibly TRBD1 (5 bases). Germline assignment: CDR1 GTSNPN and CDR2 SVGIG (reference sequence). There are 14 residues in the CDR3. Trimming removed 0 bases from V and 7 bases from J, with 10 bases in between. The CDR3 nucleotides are TGTGCCTGGAGTGTAAGGGGTACGAATTCACCCCTCCACTTT. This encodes CAWSVRGTNSPLHF.

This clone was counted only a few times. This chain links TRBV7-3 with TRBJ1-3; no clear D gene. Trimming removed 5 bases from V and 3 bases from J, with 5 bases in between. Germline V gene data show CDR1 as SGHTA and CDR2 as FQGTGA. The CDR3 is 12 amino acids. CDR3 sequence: CASSQNGNTIYF. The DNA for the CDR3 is TGTGCCAGCAGCCAGAATGGAAACACCATATATTTT.

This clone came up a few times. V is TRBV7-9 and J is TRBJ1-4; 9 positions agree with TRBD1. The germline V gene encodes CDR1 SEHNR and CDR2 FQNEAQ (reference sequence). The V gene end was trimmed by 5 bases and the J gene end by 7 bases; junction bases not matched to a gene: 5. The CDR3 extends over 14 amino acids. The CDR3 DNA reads TGTGCCAGCAGCCGGGACAGGGCCTCTGAAAAACTGTTTTTT. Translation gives CASSRDRASEKLFF.

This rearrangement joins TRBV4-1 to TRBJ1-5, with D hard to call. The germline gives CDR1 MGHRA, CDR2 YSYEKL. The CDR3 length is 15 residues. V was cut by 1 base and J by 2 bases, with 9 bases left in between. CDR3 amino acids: CASSQGLLGNQPQHF. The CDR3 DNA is TGCGCCAGCAGCCAAGGACTATTGGGCAATCAGCCCCAGCATTTT.

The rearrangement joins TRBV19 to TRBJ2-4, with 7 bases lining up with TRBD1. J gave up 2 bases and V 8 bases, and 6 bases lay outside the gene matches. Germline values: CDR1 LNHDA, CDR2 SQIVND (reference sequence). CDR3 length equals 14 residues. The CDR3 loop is CASEYRGSKNIQYF. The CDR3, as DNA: TGTGCCAGTGAATACAGGGGATCCAAAAACATTCAGTACTTC.